Below, 23 T cell receptor beta chains from the same sample are listed, as sequenced in a study of vaccination effects on CD4 cells after COVID-19. Produced via immunoSEQ multiplex PCR; TCRdb's table is partial and in-frame only. This sample yields roughly 24,000 clones, of which around 70% are seen a single time; about 9.4% belongs to the top ten. Peptide-pool stimulation followed by sequencing identified expanded antigen-specific CD4+ clonotypes in the ViraFEST assay. Following 10 days of culture, CD4+ T cells were isolated. Participants got two doses of BNT162b2 or mRNA-1273 vaccine. These receptors have no known antigen. Specimen: CD4+ T cells from PBMCs cultured with HCoV-NL63 spike peptides, collected after COVID-19 vaccination. These receptor sequences come from a human donor who received a COVID-19 vaccine.

In its sample, this clone was seen a few times. V and J are TRBV7-9 and TRBJ1-4; 9 bases fit TRBD1. Per the germline V gene, CDR1 is SEHNR and CDR2 is FQNEAQ (reference sequence). V gave up 4 bases and J gave up 6 bases; unmatched junction bases: 6. This CDR3 has 15 residues. DNA of the CDR3: TGTGCCAGCAGCTCCTCCGGGACAGGGCATGAAAAACTGTTTTTT. Its translation is CASSSSGTGHEKLFF.

This clone appeared a few times. V is TRBV4-1 and J is TRBJ2-2; D gene unclear. The CDR3 extends over 15 amino acids. Germline-derived CDR1 and CDR2 are MGHRA and YSYEKL. The V gene lost 2 bases and the J gene lost 4 bases, with 11 bases spanning the gap. Written as DNA, the CDR3 is TGCGCCAGCAGCCAATCCCCCTTGACCACCGGGGAGCTGTTTTTT. As protein: CASSQSPLTTGELFF.

This sequence joins TRBV12-5 and TRBJ2-7, with D hard to call. There are 15 residues in the CDR3. Germline loops: CDR1 LGHNT, CDR2 FRNRAP. V gave up 0 bases and J gave up 3 bases, with 12 bases separating them. CDR3 residues: CASGLVSGVHYEQYF. The CDR3 DNA sequence: TGTGCTAGTGGTTTGGTATCCGGTGTTCACTACGAGCAGTACTTC.

The chain is built from TRBV6-5 and TRBJ2-5; D unresolved. The CDR3 has 11 amino acids. Trimming took off 6 bases at V and 7 bases at J, with 9 bases between the two ends. Germline V CDR1 and CDR2: MNHEY, SVGAGI. The CDR3 is CASSRRGTQYF. DNA for the CDR3: TGTGCCAGCAGCCGCCGCGGGACCCAGTACTTC.

This CDR3 is CASSLPGDLGYTF. In DNA form, the CDR3 reads TGTGCCAGCAGCTTGCCAGGGGACCTCGGCTACACCTTC. The chain links TRBV5-4 to TRBJ1-2; D is possibly TRBD1 (6 bases). Germline V gene sequence: CDR1 SGHNT, CDR2 YYREEE (reference sequence). This CDR3 comprises 13 residues. V shed 1 base and J shed 8 bases, with 12 bases lying between them.

The chain joins TRBV5-1 to TRBJ2-2; 8 positions agree with TRBD2. Germline-derived CDR1 and CDR2 are SGHRS and YFSETQ. V trimming: 0 bases; J trimming: 7 bases; junction bases outside the gene matches: 11. The CDR3 contains 17 residues. The CDR3 protein is CASSLDGASGFYGELFF. The CDR3, as DNA: TGCGCCAGCAGCTTGGATGGGGCTAGCGGGTTTTACGGGGAGCTGTTTTTT.

The chain's CDR3 is CASRGLSGNTGELFF. CDR3 DNA: TGTGCCAGCAGGGGACTAAGCGGTAATACCGGGGAGCTGTTTTTT. This chain uses TRBV2 with TRBJ2-2, with 7 bases matching TRBD2. The trim removed 6 bases at V and 5 bases at J, leaving 9 bases unmatched. Germline values: CDR1 SNHLY, CDR2 FYNNEI. There are 15 residues in the CDR3.

The rearrangement uses TRBV5-1 and TRBJ2-3; perhaps TRBD2 as D (6 bases). V lost 4 bases and J lost 4, with 22 bases in between. Germline CDR1 reads SGHRS; CDR2 reads YFSETQ. CDR3 length: 17 residues. The CDR3 region is CASSPGRVPSVADTQYF. The CDR3 nucleotides read TGCGCCAGCAGCCCTGGCCGTGTGCCTAGCGTCGCAGATACGCAGTATTTT.

The V and J genes are TRBV6-5 and TRBJ1-2; D perhaps matches TRBD1 (5 bases). The CDR3 is made up of 15 amino acids. V lost 5 bases and J 0 bases, leaving 13 bases between the germline ends. The germline CDR1 and CDR2 sequences are MNHEY and SVGAGI. CDR3 region: CASSPTLDTNYGYTF. CDR3 DNA: TGTGCCAGCAGTCCTACGCTGGACACTAACTATGGCTACACCTTC.

The chain combines TRBV27 with TRBJ2-2; D remains ambiguous. The CDR3 sequence is 15 residues long. V lost 4 bases to trimming and J lost 0 bases, with 9 bases between them. In germline, CDR1 is MNHEY, CDR2 SMNVEV (reference sequence). Here the CDR3 DNA reads TGTGCCAGCAGTTACGGGCTCCCGAACACCGGGGAGCTGTTTTTT. Amino acid sequence: CASSYGLPNTGELFF.

The chain joins TRBV5-5 to TRBJ1-2, with 8 bases aligning to TRBD1. This CDR3 is built from 13 residues. V lost 5 bases and J lost 4; bases outside the gene matches: 4. Germline V gene sequence: CDR1 SGHKS, CDR2 YYEKEE (reference sequence). CDR3 in amino acids: CASRLTGGYGYTF. The CDR3 DNA sequence: TGTGCCAGCAGACTTACAGGGGGCTATGGCTACACCTTC.

This chain joins TRBV12-5 and TRBJ2-5; D remains unclear. Germline V gene sequence: CDR1 LGHNT, CDR2 FRNRAP. The CDR3 runs 13 residues. V lost 6 bases and J 1 base, leaving 9 bases between the germline ends. The CDR3 nucleotides read TGTGCTAGTGGGTGGACCCTCCAAGAGACCCAGTACTTC. Protein sequence: CASGWTLQETQYF. The full variable domain, with the rest looked up from reference TRBV12-5 and TRBJ2-5, is DARVTQTPRHKVTEMGQEVTMRCQPILGHNTVFWYRQTMMQGLELLAYFRNRAPLDDSGMPKDRFSAEMPDATLATLKIQPSEPRDSAVYFCASGWTLQETQYFGPGTRLLVL.

CDR3 amino acids: CASSQLQGSEQFF. The CDR3, as DNA: TGCGCCAGCAGCCAGCTACAGGGTAGTGAGCAGTTCTTC. The chain joins TRBV5-1 to TRBJ2-1, with a weak D call TRBD1 (6 bases). The CDR3 length is 13 residues. Trimming shortened V by 4 bases and J by 9 bases, and 14 bases separated the two germline ends. CDR1 and CDR2 from the germline V gene are SGHRS and YFSETQ.

This chain links TRBV3-1 (or the pseudogene TRBV3-2) with TRBJ2-3, with 13 bases fitting TRBD2. The V gene's germline CDR1 is LGHDT and CDR2 YNNKEL (reference sequence). The CDR3 contains 12 residues. V was pared by 6 bases and J by 11 bases, with 2 bases of the junction left unmatched. CDR3 bases: TGTGCCAGCAGTCGACTAGCGGGAGGGCAGTATTTT. Translated, it gives CASSRLAGGQYF.

CDR3 sequence reads: CASSFSFTYNEQFF. In DNA form, the CDR3 reads TGTGCCAGCAGCTTTAGCTTTACCTACAATGAGCAGTTCTTC. The chain carries TRBV11-2 and TRBJ2-1; D uncertain. V was cut by 3 bases and J by 2 bases, with 8 bases left in between. CDR3 length: 14 residues. The germline CDR1 and CDR2 sequences are SGHAT and FQNNGV. The entire variable domain, with the rest obtained from reference TRBV11-2 and TRBJ2-1, is as follows: EAGVAQSPRYKIIEKRQSVAFWCNPISGHATLYWYQQILGQGPKLLIQFQNNGVVDDSQLPKDRFSAERLKGVDSTLKIQPAKLEDSAVYLCASSFSFTYNEQFFGPGTRLTVL.

This clone is classed as large (0.1 to 1%). The V and J genes are TRBV12-3 or TRBV12-4 and TRBJ1-5, with unresolved D. The CDR3 extends over 13 amino acids. V dropped 6 bases and J dropped 5 bases, with 11 bases sitting between them. For the CDR3, the DNA is TGTGCCAGCAGGCGACGGATTGATCAGCCCCAGCATTTT. This codes for CASRRRIDQPQHF.

The V gene is TRBV5-4, the J gene TRBJ1-2; 8 bases are shared with TRBD1. V shed 6 bases, J shed 4 bases, and the junction held 14 bases outside the gene matches. CDR3 size: 16 residues. Germline CDR1 reads SGHNT; CDR2 reads YYREEE (reference sequence). CDR3 DNA: TGTGCCAGCACCCATAATCGGCAGGGGACAGGCTATGGCTACACCTTC. Translated: CASTHNRQGTGYGYTF. Full variable domain (rest looked up from reference TRBV5-4 and TRBJ1-2): ETGVTQSPTHLIKTRGQQVTLRCSSQSGHNTVSWYQQALGQGPQFIFQYYREEENGRGNFPPRFSGLQFPNYSSELNVNALELDDSALYLCASTHNRQGTGYGYTFGSGTRLTVV.

This clone appeared a few times. The gene calls are TRBV7-9 and TRBJ1-6; D uncertain. The CDR3 extends over 15 amino acids. Germline V gene data show CDR1 as SEHNR and CDR2 as FQNEAQ (reference sequence). V was cut by 1 base and J by 4 bases, with 8 bases left in between. In DNA form, the CDR3 reads TGTGCCAGCAGCTTAGGTGGGGAATATAATTCACCCCTCCACTTT. Protein product: CASSLGGEYNSPLHF. Based on the CDR3 plus reference TRBV7-9 and TRBJ1-6, the full variable domain is DTGVSQNPRHKITKRGQNVTFRCDPISEHNRLYWYRQTLGQGPEFLTYFQNEAQLEKSRLLSDRFSAERPKGSFSTLEIQRTEQGDSAMYLCASSLGGEYNSPLHFGNGTRLTVT.

V and J are TRBV5-4 and TRBJ1-2, with D maybe TRBD1 (5 bases). Trimming took off 4 bases at V and 3 bases at J, with 10 bases between the two ends. The CDR3 extends over 13 amino acids. Germline V lookup: CDR1 SGHNT, CDR2 YYREEE (reference sequence). The CDR3 nucleotides read TGTGCCAGCAGCCTAGGGGAGTACTATGGCTACACCTTC. Protein product: CASSLGEYYGYTF.

The chain recombines TRBV7-2 with TRBJ2-3; TRBD2 might be the D (5 bases). The V end was cut by 5 bases, the J end by 9 bases, with 15 bases between. The germline gives CDR1 SGHTA, CDR2 FQGNSA. This CDR3 spans 13 amino acids. The CDR3 bases are TGTGCCAGCAGCGATACTCATAGCGACACGCAGTATTTT. This codes for CASSDTHSDTQYF.

The chain carries TRBV19 and TRBJ2-1; 12 bases agree with TRBD2. CDR1 and CDR2 from the germline V gene are LNHDA and SQIVND (reference sequence). This CDR3 is 16 amino acids long. Unmatched junction bases numbered 6, after V lost 4 bases and J lost 5 bases. The CDR3 spells CASSTSRLAGDNEQFF. CDR3 nucleotides: TGTGCCAGTAGTACGTCCCGACTAGCGGGAGACAATGAGCAGTTCTTC.

The chain employs TRBV27 and TRBJ2-7; 7 nucleotides align to TRBD2. Germline CDR1 is MNHEY and CDR2 is SMNVEV (reference sequence). The CDR3 is 13 amino acids. V dropped 10 bases and J dropped 3; count of bases not matched to a gene: 9. CDR3 sequence: CANGGSRVYEQYF. The CDR3 bases are TGTGCCAACGGGGGGTCGCGGGTCTACGAGCAGTACTTC.

This sequence joins TRBV2 and TRBJ1-2, with D uncertain. Germline V CDR1 and CDR2: SNHLY, FYNNEI. V lost 2 bases and J 8 bases, leaving 15 bases between the germline ends. This CDR3 has 14 amino acids. Here the CDR3 reads CASSELSGFRGYTF. The CDR3 DNA sequence: TGTGCCAGCAGTGAACTTTCGGGGTTTCGCGGCTACACCTTC.